This TCR beta chain was profiled in a study of blood T cells in healthy people across ages. Worth noting for this clonotype: Its specificity is unknown.

Study-wide findings and caveats: In these data, TCR beta diversity tracked strongly with naive T cell percentage.

Trimming removed 1 base at V and 8 bases at J, with 14 bases between. The CDR3 totals 14 residues. CDR1 is SGHTA, CDR2 FQGNSA, per germline. It was with a sample-barcoded 5' primer and a J-beta primer mix that a second PCR of roughly 7 to 12 cycles was run. From the 5' RACE reads, TCRdb called clonotypes with MiXCR, one entry per CDR3 protein. The table records some 940,000 distinct CDR3 sequences, about 29% of them present only once. The data were also submitted as part of a second study, on T cells of mothers and their children.

This chain uses TRBV7-2 with TRBJ1-2; D is unclear. The sample comprised blood. The clonotype comes from a woman aged 40-49 years in good health. CDR3 nucleotides: TGTGCCAGCAGCTTAGAGGCAGGAGTAGGCGGCTACACCTTC. Translating gives CASSLEAGVGGYTF.